What follows are 3 T cell receptor beta chains derived from one specimen sequenced in a study of cytomegalovirus exposure and HLA in healthy donors. PCR used 60 Vbeta primers and 13 Jbeta primers. Generated by immunoSEQ multiplex PCR, the TCRdb table keeps only in-frame clones and is missing some. The sample has 200,000 to 250,000 clones; 77% are singletons. Sample: PBMCs. The receptors were gathered from a woman aged 60-75 years in good health and CMV-seropositive.

A few counts support this clone. This chain uses TRBV11-1 with TRBJ1-1; TRBD1 might be the D (6 bases). The germline gives CDR1 SGHAT, CDR2 FQDESV (reference sequence). V lost 4 bases and J lost 1, with 7 bases in between. The CDR3 has 13 amino acids. The chain's CDR3 is CASSWGQNTEAFF. In DNA form, the CDR3 reads TGTGCCAGCAGCTGGGGACAGAACACTGAAGCTTTCTTT.

This CDR3 reads CASSTTSRDGELFF. CDR3 in DNA: TGTGCCAGCTCAACGACTAGCAGAGACGGGGAGCTGTTTTTT. V usage is TRBV18 and J usage is TRBJ2-2; 7 bases align to TRBD2. The CDR3 runs 14 residues. Trimming took 5 bases from V and 7 from J; bases not matched to a gene: 7. Germline values: CDR1 KGHSH, CDR2 LQKENI.

This clone was picked up a small number of times. The chain is built from TRBV7-2 and TRBJ2-5; TRBD1 aligns across 12 bases. The closer fit of TRBJ2-7 to the DNA end suggests the J call may be wrong. There are 17 residues in the CDR3. Germline assignment: CDR1 SGHTA and CDR2 FQGNSA. This chain's CDR3 is CASSSGPGTGGAYEQYF. Written as DNA, the CDR3 is TGTGCCAGCAGCTCCGGACCCGGGACAGGGGGCGCCTACGAGCAGTACTTC.